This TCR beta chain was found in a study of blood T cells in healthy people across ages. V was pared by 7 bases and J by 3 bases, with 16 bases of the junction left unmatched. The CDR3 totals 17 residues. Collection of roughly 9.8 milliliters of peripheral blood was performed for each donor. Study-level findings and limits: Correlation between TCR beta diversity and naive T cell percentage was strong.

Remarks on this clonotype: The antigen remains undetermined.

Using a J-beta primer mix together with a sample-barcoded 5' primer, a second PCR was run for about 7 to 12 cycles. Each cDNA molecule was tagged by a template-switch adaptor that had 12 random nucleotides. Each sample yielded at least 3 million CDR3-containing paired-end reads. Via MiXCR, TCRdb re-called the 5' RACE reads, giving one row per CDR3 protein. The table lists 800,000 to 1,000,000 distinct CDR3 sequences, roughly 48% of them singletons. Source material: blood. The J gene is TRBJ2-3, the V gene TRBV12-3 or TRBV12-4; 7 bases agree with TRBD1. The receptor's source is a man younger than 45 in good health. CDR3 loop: CASNTRRNRGGTDTQYF. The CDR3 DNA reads TGTGCCAGCAATACCAGGCGGAACAGGGGTGGGACAGATACGCAGTATTTT.